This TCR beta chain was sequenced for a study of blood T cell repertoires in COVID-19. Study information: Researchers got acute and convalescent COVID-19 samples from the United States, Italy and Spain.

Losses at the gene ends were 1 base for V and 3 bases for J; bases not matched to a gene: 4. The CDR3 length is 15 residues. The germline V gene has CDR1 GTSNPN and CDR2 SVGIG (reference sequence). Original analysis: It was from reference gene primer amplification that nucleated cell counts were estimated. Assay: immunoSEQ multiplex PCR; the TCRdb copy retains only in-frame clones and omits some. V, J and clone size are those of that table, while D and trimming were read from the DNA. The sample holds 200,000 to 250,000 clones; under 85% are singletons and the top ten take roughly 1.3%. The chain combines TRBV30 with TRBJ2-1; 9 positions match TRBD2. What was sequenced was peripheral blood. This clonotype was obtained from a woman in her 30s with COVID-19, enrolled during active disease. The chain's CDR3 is CAWSGSSGSYNEQFF. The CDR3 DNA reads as TGTGCCTGGAGTGGAAGTAGCGGGAGCTACAATGAGCAGTTCTTC.